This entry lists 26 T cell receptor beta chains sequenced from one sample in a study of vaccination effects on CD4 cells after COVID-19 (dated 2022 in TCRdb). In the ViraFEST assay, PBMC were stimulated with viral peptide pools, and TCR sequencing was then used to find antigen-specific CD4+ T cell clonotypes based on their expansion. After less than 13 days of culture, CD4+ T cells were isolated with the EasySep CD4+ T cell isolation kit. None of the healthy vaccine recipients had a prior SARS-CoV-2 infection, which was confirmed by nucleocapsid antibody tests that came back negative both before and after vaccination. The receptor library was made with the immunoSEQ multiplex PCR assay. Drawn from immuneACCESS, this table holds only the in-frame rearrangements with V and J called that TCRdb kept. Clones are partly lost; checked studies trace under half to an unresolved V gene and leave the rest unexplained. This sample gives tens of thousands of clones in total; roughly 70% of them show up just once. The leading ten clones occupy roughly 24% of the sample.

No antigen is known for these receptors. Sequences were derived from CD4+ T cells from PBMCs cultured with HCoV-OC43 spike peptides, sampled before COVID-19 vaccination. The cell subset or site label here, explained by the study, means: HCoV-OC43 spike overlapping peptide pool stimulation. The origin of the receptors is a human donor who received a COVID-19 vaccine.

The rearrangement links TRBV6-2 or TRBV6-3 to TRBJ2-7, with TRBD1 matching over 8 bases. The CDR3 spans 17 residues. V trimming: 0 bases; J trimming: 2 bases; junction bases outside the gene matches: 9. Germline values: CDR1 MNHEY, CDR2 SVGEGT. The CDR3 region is CASSYSMSRTGTYEQYF. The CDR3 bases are TGTGCCAGCAGTTACTCGATGTCCCGGACAGGGACCTACGAGCAGTACTTC.

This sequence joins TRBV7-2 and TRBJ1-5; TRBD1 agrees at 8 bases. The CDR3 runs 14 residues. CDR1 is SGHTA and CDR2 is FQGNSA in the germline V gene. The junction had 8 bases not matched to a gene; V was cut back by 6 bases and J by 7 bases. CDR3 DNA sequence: TGTGCCAGCAGTTCTCAGGGGGCGGGCCAGCCCCAGCATTTT. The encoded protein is CASSSQGAGQPQHF.

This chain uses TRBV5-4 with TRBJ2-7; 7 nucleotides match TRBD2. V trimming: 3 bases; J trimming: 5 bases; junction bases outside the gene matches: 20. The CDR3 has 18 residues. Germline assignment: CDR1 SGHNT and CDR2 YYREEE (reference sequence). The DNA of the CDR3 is TGTGCCAGCAGCTGGGGGGGGAGTCTAGCGGCTATGATCAACGAGCAGTACTTC. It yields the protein CASSWGGSLAAMINEQYF.

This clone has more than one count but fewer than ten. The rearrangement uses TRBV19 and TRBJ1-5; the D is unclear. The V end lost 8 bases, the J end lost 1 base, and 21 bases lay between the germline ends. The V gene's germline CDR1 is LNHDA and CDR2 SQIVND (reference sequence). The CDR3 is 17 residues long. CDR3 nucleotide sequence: TGTGCCAGTCGGACTGTGTGGCACCCCGAAAGCAATCAGCCCCAGCATTTT. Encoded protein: CASRTVWHPESNQPQHF.

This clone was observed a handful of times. CDR3 sequence: CASKVEYGYTF. The DNA of the CDR3 is TGTGCCAGCAAGGTGGAGTATGGCTACACCTTC. The rearrangement joins TRBV2 to TRBJ1-2; no clear D gene. Trimming took off 7 bases at V and 5 bases at J, with 8 bases between the two ends. CDR1 is SNHLY, CDR2 FYNNEI, per germline. The CDR3 has 11 amino acids.

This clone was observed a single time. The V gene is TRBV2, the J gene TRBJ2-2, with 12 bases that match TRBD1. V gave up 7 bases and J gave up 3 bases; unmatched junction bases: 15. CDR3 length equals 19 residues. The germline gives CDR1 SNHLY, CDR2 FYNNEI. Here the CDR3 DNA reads TGTGCCAGCACCAACAGCCCCGGGACAGGGGGCCGGTACACCGGGGAGCTGTTTTTT. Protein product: CASTNSPGTGGRYTGELFF.

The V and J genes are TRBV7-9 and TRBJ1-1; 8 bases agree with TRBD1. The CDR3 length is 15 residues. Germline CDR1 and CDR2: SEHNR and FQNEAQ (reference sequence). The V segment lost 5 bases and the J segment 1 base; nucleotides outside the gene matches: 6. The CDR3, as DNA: TGTGCCAGCAGCCCCGGACAGGGAAGGAACACTGAAGCTTTCTTT. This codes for CASSPGQGRNTEAFF.

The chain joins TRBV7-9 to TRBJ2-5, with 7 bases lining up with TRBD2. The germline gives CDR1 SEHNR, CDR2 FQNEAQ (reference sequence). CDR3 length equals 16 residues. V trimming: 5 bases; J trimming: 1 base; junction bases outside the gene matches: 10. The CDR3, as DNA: TGTGCCAGCAGCCCTGCTTCCGGCGGGGGCCAAGAGACCCAGTACTTC. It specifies CASSPASGGGQETQYF.

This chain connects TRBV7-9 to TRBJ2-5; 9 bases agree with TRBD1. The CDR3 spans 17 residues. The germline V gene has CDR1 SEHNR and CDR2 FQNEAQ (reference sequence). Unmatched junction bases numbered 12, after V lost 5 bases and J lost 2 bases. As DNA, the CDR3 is TGTGCCAGCAGCCTGGCGGGGACAGGGTGGGGGCAAGAGACCCAGTACTTC. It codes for CASSLAGTGWGQETQYF.

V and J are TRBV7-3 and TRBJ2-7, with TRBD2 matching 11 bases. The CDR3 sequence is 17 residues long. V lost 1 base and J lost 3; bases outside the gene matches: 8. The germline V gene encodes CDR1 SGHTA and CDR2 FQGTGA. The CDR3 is CASSLRATSGGLYEQYF. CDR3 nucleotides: TGTGCCAGCAGCTTAAGGGCAACTAGCGGGGGACTCTACGAGCAGTACTTC.

The CDR3, as DNA: TGTGCCAGTAGTATAGGAGGGGCGCAAGATACGCAGTATTTT. It codes for CASSIGGAQDTQYF. V is TRBV19 and J is TRBJ2-3; D is tentatively TRBD1 or TRBD2 (5 bases each). This CDR3 is built from 14 residues. Germline V gives CDR1 LNHDA, CDR2 SQIVND (reference sequence). Trimming took off 1 base at V and 5 bases at J, with 10 bases between the two ends.

The DNA of the CDR3 is TGTGCCAGCAGTTACAGGACTGGGGACACTGAAGCTTTCTTT. Residues: CASSYRTGDTEAFF. The rearrangement links TRBV6-5 to TRBJ1-1; D is ambiguous. The CDR3 is 14 residues long. The V and J ends lost 2 bases and 3 bases respectively, with 10 bases between them. CDR1 is MNHEY, CDR2 SVGAGI, per germline.

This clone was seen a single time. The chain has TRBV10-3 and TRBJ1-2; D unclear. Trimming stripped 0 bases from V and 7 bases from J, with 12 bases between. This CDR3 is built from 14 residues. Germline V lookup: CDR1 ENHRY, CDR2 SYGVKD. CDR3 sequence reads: CAISESNGFGGYTF. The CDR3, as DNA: TGTGCCATCAGTGAGTCGAATGGGTTTGGTGGCTACACCTTC.

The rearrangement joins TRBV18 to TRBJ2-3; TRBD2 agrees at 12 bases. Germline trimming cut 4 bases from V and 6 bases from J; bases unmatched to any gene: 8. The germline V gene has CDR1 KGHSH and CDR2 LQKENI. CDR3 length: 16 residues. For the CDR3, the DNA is TGTGCCAGCTCACACGGAACTAGCGGGGGGATTGATACGCAGTATTTT. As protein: CASSHGTSGGIDTQYF.

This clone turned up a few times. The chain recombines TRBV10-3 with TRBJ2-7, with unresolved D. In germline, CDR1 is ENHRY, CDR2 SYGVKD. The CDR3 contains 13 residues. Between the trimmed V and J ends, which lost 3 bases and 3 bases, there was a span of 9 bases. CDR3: CAISDPGFYEQYF. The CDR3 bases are TGTGCCATCAGTGACCCCGGTTTCTACGAGCAGTACTTC.

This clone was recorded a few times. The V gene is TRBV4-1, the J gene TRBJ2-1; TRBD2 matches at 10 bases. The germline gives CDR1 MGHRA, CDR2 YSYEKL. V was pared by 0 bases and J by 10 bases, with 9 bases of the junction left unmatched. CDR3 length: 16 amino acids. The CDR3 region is CASSQEPAGGPGEQFF. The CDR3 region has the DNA TGCGCCAGCAGCCAAGAGCCAGCGGGAGGGCCGGGGGAGCAGTTCTTC.

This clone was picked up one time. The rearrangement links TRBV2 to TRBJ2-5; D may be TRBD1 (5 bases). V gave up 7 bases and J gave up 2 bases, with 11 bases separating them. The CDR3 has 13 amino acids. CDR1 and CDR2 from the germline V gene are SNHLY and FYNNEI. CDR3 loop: CASNWGSQETQYF. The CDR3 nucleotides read TGTGCCAGCAATTGGGGCAGTCAAGAGACCCAGTACTTC.

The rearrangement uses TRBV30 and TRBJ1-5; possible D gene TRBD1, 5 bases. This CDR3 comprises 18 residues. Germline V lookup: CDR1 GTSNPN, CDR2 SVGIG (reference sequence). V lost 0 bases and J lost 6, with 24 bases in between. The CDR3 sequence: CAWSVDRTFGWEGQPQHF. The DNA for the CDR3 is TGTGCCTGGAGTGTAGACAGAACCTTCGGTTGGGAGGGTCAGCCCCAGCATTTT. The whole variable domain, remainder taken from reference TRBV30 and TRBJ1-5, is SQTIHQWPATLVQPVGSPLSLECTVEGTSNPNLYWYRQAAGRGLQLLFYSVGIGQISSEVPQNLSASRPQDRQFILSSKKLLLSDSGFYLCAWSVDRTFGWEGQPQHFGDGTRLSIL.

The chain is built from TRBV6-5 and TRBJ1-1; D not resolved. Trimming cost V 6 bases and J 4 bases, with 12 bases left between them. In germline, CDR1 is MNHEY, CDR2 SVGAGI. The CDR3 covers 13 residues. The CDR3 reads CASSKKGTTEAFF. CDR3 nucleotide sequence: TGTGCCAGCAGCAAGAAGGGTACCACTGAAGCTTTCTTT.

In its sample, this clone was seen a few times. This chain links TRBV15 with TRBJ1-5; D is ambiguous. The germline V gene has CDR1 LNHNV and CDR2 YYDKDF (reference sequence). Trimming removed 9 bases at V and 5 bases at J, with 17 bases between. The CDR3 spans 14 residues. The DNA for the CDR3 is TGTGCCACTACCAGTCGACGGGATTATCAGCCCCAGCATTTT. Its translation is CATTSRRDYQPQHF.

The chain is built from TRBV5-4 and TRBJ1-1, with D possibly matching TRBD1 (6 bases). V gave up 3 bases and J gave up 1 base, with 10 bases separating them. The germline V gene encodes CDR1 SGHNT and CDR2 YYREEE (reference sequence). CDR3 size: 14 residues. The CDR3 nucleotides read TGTGCCAGCAGCTCACTACAGGGGAACACTGAAGCTTTCTTT. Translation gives CASSSLQGNTEAFF.

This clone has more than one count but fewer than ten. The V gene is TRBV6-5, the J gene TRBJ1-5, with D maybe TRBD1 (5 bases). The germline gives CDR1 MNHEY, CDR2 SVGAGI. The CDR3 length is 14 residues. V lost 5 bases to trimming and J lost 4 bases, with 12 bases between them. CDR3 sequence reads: CASSPRQTNQPQHF. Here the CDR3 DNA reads TGTGCCAGCAGTCCTCGACAGACGAATCAGCCCCAGCATTTT.

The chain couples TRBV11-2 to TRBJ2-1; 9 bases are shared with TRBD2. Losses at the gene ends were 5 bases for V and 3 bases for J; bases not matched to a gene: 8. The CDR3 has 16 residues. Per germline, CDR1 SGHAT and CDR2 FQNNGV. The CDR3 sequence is CASSPLSGSLYNEQFF. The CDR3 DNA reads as TGTGCCAGCAGCCCCCTTAGCGGGAGCCTCTACAATGAGCAGTTCTTC. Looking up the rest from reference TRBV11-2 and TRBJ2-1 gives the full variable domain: EAGVAQSPRYKIIEKRQSVAFWCNPISGHATLYWYQQILGQGPKLLIQFQNNGVVDDSQLPKDRFSAERLKGVDSTLKIQPAKLEDSAVYLCASSPLSGSLYNEQFFGPGTRLTVL.

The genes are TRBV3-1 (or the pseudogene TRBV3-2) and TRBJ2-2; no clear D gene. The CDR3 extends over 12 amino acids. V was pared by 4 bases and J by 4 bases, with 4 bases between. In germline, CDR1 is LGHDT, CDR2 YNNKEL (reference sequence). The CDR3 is CASSRGTGELFF. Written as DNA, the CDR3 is TGTGCCAGCAGCCGGGGCACCGGGGAGCTGTTTTTT.

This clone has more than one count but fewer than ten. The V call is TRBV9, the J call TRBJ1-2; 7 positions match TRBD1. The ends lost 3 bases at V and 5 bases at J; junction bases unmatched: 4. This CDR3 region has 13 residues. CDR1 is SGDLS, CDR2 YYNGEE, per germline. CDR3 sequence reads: CASSAGTVYGYTF. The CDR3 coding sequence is TGTGCCAGCAGCGCCGGGACAGTGTATGGCTACACCTTC.

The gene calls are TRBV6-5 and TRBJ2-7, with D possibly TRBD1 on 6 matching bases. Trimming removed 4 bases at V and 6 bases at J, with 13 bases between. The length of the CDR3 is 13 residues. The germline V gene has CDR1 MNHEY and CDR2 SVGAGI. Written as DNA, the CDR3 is TGTGCCAGCAGTTTGTTACAGGGTGGCGAGCAGTACTTC. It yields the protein CASSLLQGGEQYF.